A single T cell receptor beta chain is shown here with its context. The antigen is unknown. The CDR3 has 14 amino acids. From germline, CDR1 is SGHTA and CDR2 FQGNSA. V lost 0 bases and J 7 bases, leaving 13 bases between the germline ends. This specimen belongs to a study of immune evolution from preneoplasia to lung adenocarcinoma. TCRdb keeps only in-frame clones here, not all; method: immunoSEQ multiplex PCR. This sample has around 41,000 clones, with roughly 80% found just once. General study points: Later-stage lesions appeared to have more T cells, more diversity, less clonality.

The receptor's source is a person in their sixties or seventies with lung adenocarcinoma. The V call is TRBV7-2, the J call TRBJ2-7; D is undetermined. Material for sequencing was FFPE invasive lung adenocarcinoma tissue. The CDR3 sequence: CASSLAGSNREQYF. The CDR3 region has the DNA TGTGCCAGCAGCTTAGCCGGGTCCAATCGTGAGCAGTACTTC.